Following are 18 T cell receptor beta chains from one sample sequenced in a study of blood T cell repertoires in COVID-19. Assay used: immunoSEQ multiplex PCR; TCRdb lists only in-frame clones, some missing. Of 150,000 to 200,000 clones in the sample, around nine tenths were seen once. Material: peripheral blood. These receptors all stem from a human donor in a cohort sampled during active COVID-19.

The chain couples TRBV27 to TRBJ1-1; 8 bases are shared with TRBD1. The CDR3 totals 14 residues. The trim removed 8 bases at V and 8 bases at J, leaving 13 bases unmatched. The V gene's germline CDR1 is MNHEY and CDR2 SMNVEV (reference sequence). The CDR3, as DNA: TGTGCCAGCGGACGGCCCGGACAGGGTGCGGAAGCTTTCTTT. Translating it yields CASGRPGQGAEAFF.

The chain has TRBV19 and TRBJ1-5; D call uncertain. The CDR3 runs 13 residues. V was pared by 11 bases and J by 1 base, with 12 bases between. Germline lookup yields CDR1 LNHDA and CDR2 SQIVND (reference sequence). The CDR3 DNA is TGTGCCGCTTCCGAGTGGAGCAATCAGCCCCAGCATTTT. Translation gives CAASEWSNQPQHF. Drawing the rest from reference TRBV19 and TRBJ1-5, the complete variable domain is DGGITQSPKYLFRKEGQNVTLSCEQNLNHDAMYWYRQDPGQGLRLIYYSQIVNDFQKGDIAEGYSVSREKKESFPLTVTSAQKNPTAFYLCAASEWSNQPQHFGDGTRLSIL.

The rearrangement links TRBV2 to TRBJ2-5; D call uncertain. Deletions cut 4 bases from V and 5 bases from J, with 23 bases between. Germline assignment: CDR1 SNHLY and CDR2 FYNNEI. The CDR3 is made up of 17 amino acids. The CDR3 DNA is TGTGCCAGCAGTGCCGACTCGCGATGGAGTGGTAGGGAGACCCAGTACTTC. It yields the protein CASSADSRWSGRETQYF.

The chain uses TRBV25-1 and TRBJ1-1; 10 nucleotides line up with TRBD1. Unmatched junction bases numbered 6, after V lost 1 base and J lost 4 bases. This CDR3 comprises 16 residues. The germline gives CDR1 MGHDK, CDR2 SYGVNS. In DNA form, the CDR3 reads TGTGCCAGCAGTGAATGGGTCGGACAGGGGGGCACTGAAGCTTTCTTT. This codes for CASSEWVGQGGTEAFF. Variable domain in full (rest from reference TRBV25-1 and TRBJ1-1): EADIYQTPRYLVIGTGKKITLECSQTMGHDKMYWYQQDPGMELHLIHYSYGVNSTEKGDLSSESTVSRIRTEHFPLTLESARPSHTSQYLCASSEWVGQGGTEAFFGQGTRLTVV.

This clone has just a few counts. The chain employs TRBV27 and TRBJ2-1; 8 bases fit TRBD1. The germline CDR1 and CDR2 sequences are MNHEY and SMNVEV (reference sequence). The CDR3 is made up of 13 amino acids. V lost 3 bases, J lost 9 bases, and 4 bases stayed unmatched. As DNA, the CDR3 is TGTGCCAGCAGTTTCCAGGGGGCGGTTGAGCAGTTCTTC. It translates to CASSFQGAVEQFF.

The chain combines TRBV19 with TRBJ2-3; D possibly corresponds to TRBD2 (6 bases). Per germline, CDR1 LNHDA and CDR2 SQIVND (reference sequence). The CDR3 loop spans 15 amino acids. V was cut by 5 bases and J by 0 bases, with 12 bases left in between. CDR3 residues: CASSVGTGSTDTQYF. The CDR3 DNA reads TGTGCCAGTAGTGTCGGGACTGGGAGCACAGATACGCAGTATTTT.

This clone was seen once. The chain joins TRBV19 to TRBJ2-7; 9 bases are a match to TRBD2. The length of the CDR3 is 15 residues. Looked up from germline, CDR1 is LNHDA and CDR2 is SQIVND (reference sequence). V was clipped by 4 bases and J by 0 bases; unmatched bases: 4. The CDR3 loop reads CASSTVAGDSYEQYF. Here the CDR3 DNA reads TGTGCCAGTAGTACCGTAGCGGGAGACTCCTACGAGCAGTACTTC.

V usage is TRBV7-2 and J usage is TRBJ2-7, with 7 bases lining up with TRBD1. CDR3 length equals 13 residues. V shed 5 bases, J shed 3 bases, and the junction held 4 bases outside the gene matches. The V gene's germline CDR1 is SGHTA and CDR2 FQGNSA. CDR3 sequence (DNA): TGTGCCAGCAGCGAGGGACAGTTCTACGAGCAGTACTTC. This codes for CASSEGQFYEQYF.

V usage is TRBV3-1 (or the pseudogene TRBV3-2) and J usage is TRBJ2-1; 8 nucleotides match TRBD1. J gave up 7 bases and V 8 bases, and 16 bases lay outside the gene matches. Germline V CDR1 and CDR2: LGHDT, YNNKEL (reference sequence). The CDR3 is made up of 16 amino acids. The chain's CDR3 is CASCPNGRGLSNEQFF. The CDR3 DNA reads TGTGCCAGCTGTCCCAACGGCAGGGGGCTAAGTAATGAGCAGTTCTTC.

This sequence joins TRBV6-5 and TRBJ2-2, with D possibly TRBD2 on 6 matching bases. Trimming took 2 bases from V and 5 from J, leaving 9 bases between them. The CDR3 runs 14 residues. In germline, CDR1 is MNHEY, CDR2 SVGAGI. The CDR3 bases are TGTGCCAGCAGTTACGTACGGGGGACCGGGGAGCTGTTTTTT. Amino acid sequence: CASSYVRGTGELFF.

V usage is TRBV27 and J usage is TRBJ2-2; TRBD2 might be the D (5 bases). The CDR3 extends over 15 amino acids. V was trimmed by 2 bases and J by 1 base, leaving 8 bases between them. CDR1 is MNHEY, CDR2 SMNVEV, per germline (reference sequence). The CDR3 sequence: CASSLREGNTGELFF. The CDR3 nucleotides read TGTGCCAGCAGTTTACGTGAGGGGAACACCGGGGAGCTGTTTTTT.

The table lists this clone with a few counts. J is TRBJ2-7 and V is TRBV14, with 9 bases fitting TRBD1. Germline values: CDR1 SGHDN, CDR2 FVKESK. With V trimmed by 4 bases and J by 2 bases, 6 bases remained unmatched. The CDR3 runs to 15 residues. CDR3 in DNA: TGTGCCAGCAGCCTCGGACAGGGGTTAACCTACGAGCAGTACTTC. Amino acids: CASSLGQGLTYEQYF.

V and J are TRBV7-9 and TRBJ1-6, with 8 bases aligning to TRBD1. The CDR3 runs to 15 residues. J lost 6 bases, V lost 5 bases, and 6 bases had no gene match. Germline loops: CDR1 SEHNR, CDR2 FQNEAQ (reference sequence). The CDR3 DNA reads TGTGCCAGCAGCGAGAGACAGGGGACTAATTCACCCCTCCACTTT. This gives the protein CASSERQGTNSPLHF.

In its sample, this clone was seen a few times. In DNA, the CDR3 is TGTGCCAGCGGCAGCACCGGGACAGGGGACTATGGCTACACCTTC. This codes for CASGSTGTGDYGYTF. J is TRBJ1-2 and V is TRBV18; 10 nucleotides agree with TRBD1. V lost 8 bases to trimming and J lost 3 bases; unmatched junction nucleotides: 9. The CDR3 spans 15 residues. Germline CDR1 is KGHSH and CDR2 is LQKENI. The full variable domain, its missing parts supplied by reference TRBV18 and TRBJ1-2, is NAGVMQNPRHLVRRRGQEARLRCSPMKGHSHVYWYRQLPEEGLKFMVYLQKENIIDESGMPKERFSAEFPKEGPSILRIQQVVRGDSAAYFCASGSTGTGDYGYTFGSGTRLTVV.

The chain has TRBV11-2 and TRBJ1-4, with 7 nucleotides matching TRBD1. CDR3 length: 15 amino acids. Germline V gene data show CDR1 as SGHAT and CDR2 as FQNNGV. The J segment lost 3 bases and the V segment lost 2 bases, leaving 3 bases of the junction unmatched. The chain's CDR3 is CASSLWGTANEKLFF. CDR3 nucleotides: TGTGCCAGCAGCTTATGGGGGACAGCTAATGAAAAACTGTTTTTT.

The V call is TRBV25-1, the J call TRBJ2-3, with 9 bases fitting TRBD2. The CDR3 runs 12 residues. The V segment lost 3 bases and the J segment 10 bases; nucleotides outside the gene matches: 2. Germline V gene lookup returns CDR1 MGHDK and CDR2 SYGVNS. Here the CDR3 reads CASSELAGPQYF. CDR3 sequence (DNA): TGTGCCAGCAGTGAGCTAGCGGGGCCGCAGTATTTT.

V and J are TRBV24-1 and TRBJ2-7, with 7 bases fitting TRBD1. Germline loops: CDR1 KGHDR, CDR2 SFDVKD. The CDR3 consists of 16 residues. V lost 3 bases, J lost 5 bases, and 12 bases stayed unmatched. The chain's CDR3 is CATSDAGQEGFNEQYF. The CDR3 region has the DNA TGTGCCACCAGTGATGCTGGACAGGAAGGTTTTAACGAGCAGTACTTC.

J is TRBJ1-4 and V is TRBV5-6, with no clear D. The CDR3 sequence is 14 residues long. Trimming removed 0 bases at V and 10 bases at J, with 13 bases between. Germline lookup yields CDR1 SGHDT and CDR2 YYEEEE. CDR3 sequence reads: CASSLAGYGRKLFF. The CDR3, as DNA: TGTGCCAGCAGCTTGGCCGGGTATGGTCGAAAACTGTTTTTT.